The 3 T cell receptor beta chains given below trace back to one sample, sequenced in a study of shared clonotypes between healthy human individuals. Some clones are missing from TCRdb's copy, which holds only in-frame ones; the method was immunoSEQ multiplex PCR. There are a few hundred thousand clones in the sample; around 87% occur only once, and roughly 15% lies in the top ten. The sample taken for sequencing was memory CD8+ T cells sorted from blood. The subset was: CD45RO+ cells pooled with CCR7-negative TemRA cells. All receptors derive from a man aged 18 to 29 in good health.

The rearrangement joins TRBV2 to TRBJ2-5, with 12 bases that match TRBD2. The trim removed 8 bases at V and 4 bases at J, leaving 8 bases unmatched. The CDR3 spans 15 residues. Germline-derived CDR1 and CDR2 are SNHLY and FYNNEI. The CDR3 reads CASQKLAGGRETQYF. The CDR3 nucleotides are TGTGCCAGCCAGAAACTAGCGGGGGGTAGAGAGACCCAGTACTTC.

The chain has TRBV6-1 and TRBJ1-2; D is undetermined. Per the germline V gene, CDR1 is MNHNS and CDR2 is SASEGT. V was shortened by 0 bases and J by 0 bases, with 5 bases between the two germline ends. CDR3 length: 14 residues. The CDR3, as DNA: TGTGCCAGCAGTGAAGCCGGGGCTAACTATGGCTACACCTTC. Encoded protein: CASSEAGANYGYTF.

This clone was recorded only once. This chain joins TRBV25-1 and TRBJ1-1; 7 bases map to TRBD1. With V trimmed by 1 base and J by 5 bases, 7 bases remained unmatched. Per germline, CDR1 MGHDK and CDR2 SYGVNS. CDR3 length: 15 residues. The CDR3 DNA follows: TGTGCCAGCAGTGAATGGGGGTCAGGGGGTACTGAAGCTTTCTTT. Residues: CASSEWGSGGTEAFF.